This T cell receptor beta chain was recovered during a study of OX40 agonist ivuxolimab in advanced cancers. Per germline, CDR1 ENHRY and CDR2 SYGVKD. Trimming took off 0 bases at V and 7 bases at J, with 13 bases between the two ends. CDR3 size: 15 residues. The protocol was immunoSEQ multiplex PCR, while the TCRdb copy is restricted to in-frame clones and leaves out a portion. The sample shows about 50,000 clones, more than 70% of them seen only once. This chain uses TRBV10-3 with TRBJ2-1, with D tentatively TRBD2 (5 bases). The sample consisted of CD4+ or CD8+ T cells sorted from blood, taken in a trial of the OX40 agonist ivuxolimab. This TCR derives from an adult with an advanced solid tumor such as melanoma, head and neck, liver or kidney cancer. The CDR3 reads CAISESFRGLNEQFF. Here the CDR3 DNA reads TGTGCCATCAGTGAGTCCTTTAGAGGGTTAAATGAGCAGTTCTTC.